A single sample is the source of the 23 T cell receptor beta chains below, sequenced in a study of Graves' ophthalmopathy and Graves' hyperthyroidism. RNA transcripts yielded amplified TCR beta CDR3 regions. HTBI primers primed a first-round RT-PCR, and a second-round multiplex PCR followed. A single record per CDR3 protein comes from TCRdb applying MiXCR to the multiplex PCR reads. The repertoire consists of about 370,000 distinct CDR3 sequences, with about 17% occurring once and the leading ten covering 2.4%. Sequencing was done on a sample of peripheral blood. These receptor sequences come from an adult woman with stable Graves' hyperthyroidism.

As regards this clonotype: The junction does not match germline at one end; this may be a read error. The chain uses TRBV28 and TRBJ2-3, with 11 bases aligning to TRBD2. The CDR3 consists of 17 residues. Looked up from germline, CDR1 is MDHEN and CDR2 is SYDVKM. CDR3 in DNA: TGTCCCAGCCAACCAAGTAGCGGGAGGGATAGCACAGATACGCAGTATTTT. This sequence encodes CPSQPSSGRDSTDTQYF.

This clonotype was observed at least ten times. Written as DNA, the CDR3 is TGCAGTGCTAGACCCCCGGAGGGGGTGAGGAATTCACCCCTCCACTTT. Its translation is CSARPPEGVRNSPLHF. V and J are TRBV20-1 and TRBJ1-6; D is possibly TRBD1 (6 bases). Trimming left V 2 bases short and J 7 bases short, with 18 bases between. CDR3 length: 16 residues. The germline gives CDR1 DFQATT, CDR2 SNEGSKA (reference sequence).

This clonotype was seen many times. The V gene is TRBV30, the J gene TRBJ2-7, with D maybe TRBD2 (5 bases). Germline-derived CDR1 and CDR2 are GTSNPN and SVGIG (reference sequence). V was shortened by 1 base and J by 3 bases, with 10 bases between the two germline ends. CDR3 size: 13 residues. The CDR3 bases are TGTGCCTGGAGTGAACTAGTAGGCTACGAGCAGTACTTC. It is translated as CAWSELVGYEQYF.

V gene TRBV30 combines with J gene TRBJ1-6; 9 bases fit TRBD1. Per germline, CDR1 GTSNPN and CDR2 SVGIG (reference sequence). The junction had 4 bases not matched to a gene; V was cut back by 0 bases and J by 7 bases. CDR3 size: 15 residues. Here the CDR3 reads CAWSVPGQGNSPLHF. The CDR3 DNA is TGTGCCTGGAGTGTCCCAGGACAGGGGAATTCACCCCTCCACTTT.

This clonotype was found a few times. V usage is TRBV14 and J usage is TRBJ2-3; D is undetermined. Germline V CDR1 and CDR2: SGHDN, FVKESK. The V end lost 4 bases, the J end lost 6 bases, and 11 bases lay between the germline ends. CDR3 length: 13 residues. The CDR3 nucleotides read TGTGCCAGCAGCCCCTCCGAGTCGGATACGCAGTATTTT. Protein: CASSPSESDTQYF.

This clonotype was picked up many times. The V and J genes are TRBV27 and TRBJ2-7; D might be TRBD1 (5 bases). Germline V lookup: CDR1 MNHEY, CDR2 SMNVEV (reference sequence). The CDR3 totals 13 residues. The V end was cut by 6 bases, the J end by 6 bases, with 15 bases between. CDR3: CASSHRMGLEQYF. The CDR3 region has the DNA TGTGCCAGCAGCCATCGGATGGGGCTCGAGCAGTACTTC.

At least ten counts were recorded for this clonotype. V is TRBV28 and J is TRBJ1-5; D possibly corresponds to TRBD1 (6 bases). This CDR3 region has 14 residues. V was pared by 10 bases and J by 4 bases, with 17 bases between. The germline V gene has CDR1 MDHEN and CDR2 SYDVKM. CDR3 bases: TGTGCCACGGGGGCGGGGGCACGAAATCAGCCCCAGCATTTT. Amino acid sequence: CATGAGARNQPQHF.

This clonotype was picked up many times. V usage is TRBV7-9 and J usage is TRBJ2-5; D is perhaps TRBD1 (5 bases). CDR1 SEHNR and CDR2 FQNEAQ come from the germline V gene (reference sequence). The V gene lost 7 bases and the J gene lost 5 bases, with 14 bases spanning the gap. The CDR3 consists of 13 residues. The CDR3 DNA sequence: TGTGCCAGCAATAGGGGCTTGCAGGAGACCCAGTACTTC. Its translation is CASNRGLQETQYF.

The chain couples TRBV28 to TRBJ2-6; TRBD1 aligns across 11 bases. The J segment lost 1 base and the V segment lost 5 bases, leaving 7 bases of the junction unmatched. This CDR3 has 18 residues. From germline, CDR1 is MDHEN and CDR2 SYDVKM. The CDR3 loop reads CASSGWTGGASGANVLTF. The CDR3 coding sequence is TGTGCCAGCAGTGGGTGGACAGGGGGCGCTTCTGGGGCCAACGTCCTGACTTTC. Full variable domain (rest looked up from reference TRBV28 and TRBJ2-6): DVKVTQSSRYLVKRTGEKVFLECVQDMDHENMFWYRQDPGLGLRLIYFSYDVKMKEKGDIPEGYSVSREKKERFSLILESASTNQTSMYLCASSGWTGGASGANVLTFGAGSRLTVL.

As DNA, the CDR3 is TGTGCCAGCAGTGATTGGTACACACAGCCCCAGCATTTT. Translated, it gives CASSDWYTQPQHF. The chain uses TRBV28 and TRBJ1-5, with unresolved D. The CDR3 extends over 13 amino acids. The germline V and J ends were trimmed by 5 bases and 7 bases, with 12 bases remaining between them. The germline gives CDR1 MDHEN, CDR2 SYDVKM.

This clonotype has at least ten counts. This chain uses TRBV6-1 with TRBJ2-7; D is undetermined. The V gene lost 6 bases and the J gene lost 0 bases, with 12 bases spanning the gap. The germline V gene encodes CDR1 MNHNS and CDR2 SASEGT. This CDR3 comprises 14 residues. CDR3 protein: CASRSGRNSYEQYF. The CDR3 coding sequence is TGTGCCAGCAGATCAGGACGGAACTCCTACGAGCAGTACTTC.

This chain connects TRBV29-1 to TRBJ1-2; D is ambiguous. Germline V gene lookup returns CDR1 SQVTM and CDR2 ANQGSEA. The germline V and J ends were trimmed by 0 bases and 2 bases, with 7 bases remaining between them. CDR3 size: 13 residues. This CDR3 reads CSVEESRNYGYTF. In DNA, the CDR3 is TGCAGCGTTGAAGAATCCAGGAACTATGGCTACACCTTC.

The CDR3: CAWSRQNTGELFF. The CDR3 region has the DNA TGTGCCTGGAGCCGCCAAAACACCGGGGAGCTGTTTTTT. The chain recombines TRBV30 with TRBJ2-2, with unresolved D. Germline V gene lookup returns CDR1 GTSNPN and CDR2 SVGIG (reference sequence). The CDR3 sequence is 13 residues long. V gave up 3 bases and J gave up 2 bases, with 7 bases separating them.

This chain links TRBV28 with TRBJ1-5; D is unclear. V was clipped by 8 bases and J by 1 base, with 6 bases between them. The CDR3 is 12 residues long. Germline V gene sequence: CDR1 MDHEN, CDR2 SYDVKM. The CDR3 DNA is TGTGCCAGCGGACTGAGCAATCAGCCCCAGCATTTT. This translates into CASGLSNQPQHF. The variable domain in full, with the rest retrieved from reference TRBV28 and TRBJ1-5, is DVKVTQSSRYLVKRTGEKVFLECVQDMDHENMFWYRQDPGLGLRLIYFSYDVKMKEKGDIPEGYSVSREKKERFSLILESASTNQTSMYLCASGLSNQPQHFGDGTRLSIL.

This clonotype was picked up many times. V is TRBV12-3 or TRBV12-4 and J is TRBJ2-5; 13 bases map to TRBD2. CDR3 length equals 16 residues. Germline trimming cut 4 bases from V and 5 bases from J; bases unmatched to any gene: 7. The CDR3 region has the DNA TGTGCCAGCAGTTGGACTAGCGGGAGTCTGGGGGAGACCCAGTACTTC. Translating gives CASSWTSGSLGETQYF.

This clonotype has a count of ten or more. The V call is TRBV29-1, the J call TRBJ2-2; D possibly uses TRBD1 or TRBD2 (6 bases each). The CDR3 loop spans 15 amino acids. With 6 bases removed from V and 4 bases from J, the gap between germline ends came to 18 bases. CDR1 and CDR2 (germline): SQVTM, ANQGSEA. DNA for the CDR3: TGCAGCGTCCTTCTGTCGGGGGCTATCACCGGGGAGCTGTTTTTT. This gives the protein CSVLLSGAITGELFF.

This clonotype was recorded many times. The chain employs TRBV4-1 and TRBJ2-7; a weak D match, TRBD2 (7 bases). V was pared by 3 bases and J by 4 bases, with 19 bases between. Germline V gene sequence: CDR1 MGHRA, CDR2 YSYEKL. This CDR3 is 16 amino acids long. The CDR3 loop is CASSHGGGSMVYEQYF. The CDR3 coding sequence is TGCGCCAGCAGCCACGGGGGCGGGAGTATGGTTTACGAGCAGTACTTC.

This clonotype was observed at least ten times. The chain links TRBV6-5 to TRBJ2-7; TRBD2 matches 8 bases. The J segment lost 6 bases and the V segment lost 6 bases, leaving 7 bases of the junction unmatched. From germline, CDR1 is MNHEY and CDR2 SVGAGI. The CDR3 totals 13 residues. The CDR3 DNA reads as TGTGCCAGCAGACCGGGACTAGTAGCCGAGCAGTACTTC. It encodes CASRPGLVAEQYF.

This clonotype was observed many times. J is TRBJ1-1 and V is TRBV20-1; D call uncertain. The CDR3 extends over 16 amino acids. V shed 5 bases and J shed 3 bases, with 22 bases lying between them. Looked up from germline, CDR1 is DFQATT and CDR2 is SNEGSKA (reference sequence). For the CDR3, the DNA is TGCAGTGCTCCACCCAAGTTCCTTTTGGGCCACACTGAAGCTTTCTTT. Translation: CSAPPKFLLGHTEAFF.

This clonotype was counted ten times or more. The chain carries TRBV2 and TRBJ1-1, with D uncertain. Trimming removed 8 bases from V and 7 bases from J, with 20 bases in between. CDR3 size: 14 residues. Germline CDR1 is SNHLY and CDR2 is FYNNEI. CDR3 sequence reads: CASGLTPTSDEAFF. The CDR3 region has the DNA TGTGCCAGCGGGCTGACTCCAACTTCAGATGAAGCTTTCTTT.

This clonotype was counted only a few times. The CDR3 sequence: CSARDKAVRGSSSASGANVLTF. CDR3 DNA: TGCAGTGCTAGAGATAAGGCGGTTCGCGGGAGTTCCTCGGCCTCTGGGGCCAACGTCCTGACTTTC. The chain recombines TRBV20-1 with TRBJ2-6, with 7 bases lining up with TRBD2. Germline trimming cut 0 bases from V and 0 bases from J; bases unmatched to any gene: 20. This CDR3 is 22 amino acids long. Germline V gene sequence: CDR1 DFQATT, CDR2 SNEGSKA (reference sequence).

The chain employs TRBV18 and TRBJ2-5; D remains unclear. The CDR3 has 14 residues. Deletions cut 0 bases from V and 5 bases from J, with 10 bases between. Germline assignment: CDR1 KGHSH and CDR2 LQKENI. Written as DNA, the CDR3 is TGTGCCAGCTCACCACCGAGAACTCCGGAGACCCAGTACTTC. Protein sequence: CASSPPRTPETQYF.

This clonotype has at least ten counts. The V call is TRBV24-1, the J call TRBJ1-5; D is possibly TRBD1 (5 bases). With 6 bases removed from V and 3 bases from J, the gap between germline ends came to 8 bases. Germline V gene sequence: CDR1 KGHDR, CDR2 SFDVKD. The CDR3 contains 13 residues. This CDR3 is CATSSRVNQPQHF. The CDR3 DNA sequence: TGTGCCACCAGTTCCAGGGTCAATCAGCCCCAGCATTTT.